What follows is one T cell receptor (beta chain) and its context. This CDR3 is built from 12 residues. V lost 10 bases to trimming and J lost 8 bases, with 12 bases between them. The V gene's germline CDR1 is MNHNY and CDR2 SVGAGI (reference sequence). Participants' own reports of clinical history determined their cohort assignment. Cohort 3 recovered donors had two negative PCRs, clearance, or symptom resolution. This sample is part of a study of blood T cell repertoires in COVID-19. About the research overall: The cDNA or gDNA used as material had been derived from T cells, B-cell-depleted T cells, or PBMCs.

TCRdb keeps only in-frame clones here, not all; method: immunoSEQ multiplex PCR. In the table there are 210,000 or so clones, less than 85% of which are singletons. The specimen was PBMCs or T cells enriched from blood (not recorded which). The TCR comes from a man in his sixties who had recovered from COVID-19. The V call is TRBV6-6, the J call TRBJ1-6; maybe TRBD1 (5 bases). The CDR3: CATTGRDSPLHF. The DNA of the CDR3 is TGTGCCACCACAGGCCGGGATTCACCCCTCCACTTT.